A selection of T cell receptor beta chains follows, all from one sample in a study of blood T cell repertoires in COVID-19. The repertoire was sequenced with immunoSEQ multiplex PCR; TCRdb's copy has only in-frame clones and lacks some. The sample shows about 190,000 clones, approximately 86% of them seen only once. Specimen: peripheral blood. These receptors all stem from a man aged 40-55 years with active or convalescent COVID-19. CDR3s leave out the opening cysteine and the closing phenylalanine or tryptophan.

V	J	length	CDR3
TRBV7-2	TRBJ1-4	13	ASSAEGITNEKLF
TRBV7-2	TRBJ2-7	11	ASSGASSYEQY
TRBV2	TRBJ2-1	10	ASRAGSNEQF
TRBV30	TRBJ1-5	12	AWSVGGFGQPQH
TRBV7-3	TRBJ2-5	13	ASSYTGGLRETQY
TRBV7-2	TRBJ2-7	12	ASSLAARSYEQY
TRBV27	TRBJ1-1	11	ASSFQERTEAF
TRBV7-2	TRBJ2-7	12	ASSSPGLTYEQY
TRBV11-2	TRBJ2-7	14	ASSWIPGQAGYEQY
TRBV19	TRBJ2-3	13	ASSIPRGTTDTQY
TRBV7-2	TRBJ1-6	14	ASSLGQARYNSPLH
TRBV24-1	TRBJ1-3	12	AADEVSSGNTIY
TRBV4-3	TRBJ2-7	13	ASSPIAGGPYEQY
TRBV2	TRBJ1-5	12	ASSGVLRTQPQH
TRBV7-2	TRBJ2-4	11	ASSLTGGSIQY
TRBV29-1	TRBJ2-7	10	SIPGDFYEQY
TRBV6-1	TRBJ2-7	10	ASSEVAYEQY
TRBV7-9	TRBJ1-2	14	ASSLARQESYVGYT
TRBV7-9	TRBJ1-4	14	ASSKGQGSTNEKLF
TRBV5-1	TRBJ1-4	12	ASSVGQGGEKLF
TRBV7-2	TRBJ2-1	12	ASRLQGTYNEQF
TRBV25-1	TRBJ2-7	12	ASSAQGATYEQY
TRBV5-1	TRBJ1-3	13	ASSPRQGSGNTIY
TRBV30	TRBJ2-1	9	AWRKAGEQF
TRBV7-9	TRBJ1-1	9	ASSSAQGAF
TRBV7-9	TRBJ2-1	13	ASSSLRGRNNEQF
TRBV6-5	TRBJ1-3	12	ASRGTDSGNTIY
TRBV19	TRBJ2-7	10	ATGQTHYEQY
TRBV11-2	TRBJ2-7	12	ASSQGTGTYEQY
TRBV13	TRBJ1-2	10	ASSLDRGGYT
TRBV4-3	TRBJ1-4	15	ASSQDTAVGLGEKLF
TRBV18	TRBJ2-7	12	ASSPGQGWSEQY
TRBV2	TRBJ1-3	14	ASSGKGSASGNTIY
TRBV18	TRBJ2-1	13	ASSSAGTGRDEQF
TRBV7-9	TRBJ1-4	15	ASSLAAQAATNEKLF
TRBV5-4	TRBJ1-2	13	ASSRLDPPNYGYT
TRBV3-1/TRBV3-2	TRBJ2-7	11	ASIGTGIGEQY
TRBV3-1/TRBV3-2	TRBJ1-2	11	ASSLGQVYGYT
TRBV3-1/TRBV3-2	TRBJ2-3	14	ASSQDRRILTDTQY
TRBV5-1	TRBJ2-2	15	ASSLVPTQTNTGELF
TRBV7-9	TRBJ2-4	13	ASSLEGQGRNIQY
TRBV28	TRBJ1-6	12	ASSLPGYNSPLH
TRBV3-1/TRBV3-2	TRBJ1-3	14	ASSQLMGQGGNTIY
TRBV9	TRBJ2-3	10	ASSVEPGTQY
TRBV10-3	TRBJ1-1	12	AIRTGGGYTEAF
TRBV28	TRBJ2-5	11	ASSLWGAETQY
TRBV4-2	TRBJ1-2	14	ASSQVVGDSDYGYT
TRBV2	TRBJ1-6	11	ASSEWPHSPLH
TRBV12-3/TRBV12-4	TRBJ1-1	9	ASSSRTEAF
TRBV14	TRBJ1-5	10	ASKEEAAAQH
TRBV30	TRBJ1-5	12	AWSPGHSNQPQH
TRBV7-3	TRBJ2-3	11	ASSLDYTDTQY
TRBV9	TRBJ2-1	13	ASSLSGLAGDEQF
TRBV3-1/TRBV3-2	TRBJ2-3	12	ASSQNQIADTQY
TRBV30	TRBJ1-1	11	AWSVGQGRDAF
TRBV6-2/TRBV6-3	TRBJ2-7	13	ASSLASGGAYEQY
TRBV2	TRBJ1-2	11	ASRESQGYGYT
TRBV12-3/TRBV12-4	TRBJ1-1	10	ASSLRPGQAF